This is a list of T cell receptor beta chains from one sample in a study of blood T cell repertoires in COVID-19. The table came from immunoSEQ multiplex PCR; TCRdb's copy has only in-frame clones and leaves some out. The sample lists under 300,000 clones; about 79% were seen once. The sample comprised peripheral blood. The receptor set was obtained from a man aged 35-49 years who had recovered from COVID-19. The CDR3 runs from the conserved cysteine through the conserved F or W.

TRBV19,TRBJ1-4,CASSPSRGDRGNEKLFF
TRBV7-8,TRBJ1-3,CASSRIPGTGGNTIYF
TRBV7-8,TRBJ1-3,CASSLERAGNTIYF
TRBV5-1,TRBJ2-5,CASSLAPEETQYF
TRBV6-4,TRBJ2-3,CASSAGLAGADTQYF
TRBV7-2,TRBJ2-7,CASSLDSGELEQYF
TRBV3-1/TRBV3-2,TRBJ1-2,CASSQVGGGDGYTF
TRBV11-2,TRBJ2-2,CASSLYQGASGELFF
TRBV9,TRBJ2-1,CASSANNEQFF
TRBV4-1,TRBJ2-7,CASSPRDRDHEQYF
TRBV9,TRBJ1-6,CASARSSYNSPLHF
TRBV10-3,TRBJ2-1,CAISESANEQFF
TRBV7-2,TRBJ2-3,CASRTDSSTDTQYF
TRBV29-1,TRBJ1-2,CSVQGDLDDTAFTF
TRBV6-5,TRBJ1-2,CASTLGTGTGYTF
TRBV6-2/TRBV6-3,TRBJ1-5,CASSYSGGGNQPQHF
TRBV4-3,TRBJ2-4,CASSRNTVNIQYF
TRBV10-2,TRBJ2-7,CASQKREGLGEQYF
TRBV11-3,TRBJ1-1,CASRVRTGQREAFF
TRBV20-1,TRBJ2-7,CSALQYEEQYF
TRBV7-9,TRBJ2-5,CASSFASGGIQETQYF
TRBV7-8,TRBJ1-1,CASSLALWTGTEAFF
TRBV7-8,TRBJ2-7,CASSLPRTGTSYEQYF
TRBV5-1,TRBJ2-7,CASSPSGTGAYYEQYF
TRBV7-9,TRBJ1-3,CASSSPGQGIFRAGNTIYF
TRBV5-6,TRBJ2-1,CASSLVVAGTRYNEQFF
TRBV4-3,TRBJ2-2,CASSYETGYGTGELFF
TRBV5-4,TRBJ1-2,CASSSGTVAWGYTF
TRBV11-2,TRBJ1-2,CASSQGQGWVDGYTF
TRBV5-5,TRBJ2-2,CASREDGELFF
TRBV19,TRBJ2-2,CASSIGAGGAGETNTGELFF
TRBV7-2,TRBJ2-7,CASSFSYEQYF
TRBV5-8,TRBJ2-7,CASSFSPRAQQYF
TRBV30,TRBJ1-6,CAWRLDSYNSPLHF
TRBV6-5,TRBJ2-5,CASSQRTGRETQYF
TRBV18,TRBJ2-7,CASSPGGQGISEQYF
TRBV11-2,TRBJ2-2,CASSAKALYTGELFF
TRBV13,TRBJ2-1,CASSLSGQGRDEQFF
TRBV7-6,TRBJ2-5,CASSPGQGFETQYF
TRBV10-1,TRBJ1-5,CADPVQVDSNQPQHF
TRBV16,TRBJ1-2,CASSQSISPGQRFYGYTF
TRBV2,TRBJ2-2,CASRVVGGETGELFF
TRBV7-2,TRBJ1-1,CASSQQGYDTEAFF
TRBV27,TRBJ2-1,CASSFRGTSGAAGLYEQFF
TRBV3-1/TRBV3-2,TRBJ2-2,CASSRQGGTGELFF
TRBV11-2,TRBJ2-3,CASSFFTSVPSTDTQYF
TRBV9,TRBJ2-5,CASSRSPRTGSETQYF
TRBV7-2,TRBJ2-5,CASSLVADGGGTQYF
TRBV5-1,TRBJ1-1,CASSSDMGGGSTEAFF
TRBV7-9,TRBJ1-2,CASSSGQGIPGYTF
TRBV6-5,TRBJ2-1,CASSRSRDNEQFF
TRBV19,TRBJ2-2,CASSRPGLAGAENTGELFF
TRBV15,TRBJ2-6,CATSRDRSSGANVLTF
TRBV7-6,TRBJ2-3,CASSLTRGSDTQYF
TRBV7-2,TRBJ1-1,CASSLLTLNTEAFF
TRBV7-9,TRBJ2-7,CASSLGLIAFGLAGDAQYF
TRBV5-1,TRBJ1-6,CASSLRTTARSPLHF
TRBV2,TRBJ1-2,CASSGGTSGTF